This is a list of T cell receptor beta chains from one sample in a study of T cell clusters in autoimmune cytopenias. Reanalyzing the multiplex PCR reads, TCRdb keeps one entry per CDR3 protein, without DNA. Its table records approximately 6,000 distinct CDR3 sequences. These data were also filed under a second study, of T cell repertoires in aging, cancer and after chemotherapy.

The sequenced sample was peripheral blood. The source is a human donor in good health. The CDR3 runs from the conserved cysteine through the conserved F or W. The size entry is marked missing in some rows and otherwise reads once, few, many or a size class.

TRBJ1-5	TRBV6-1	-	CASSEIEGVRGQPQHF
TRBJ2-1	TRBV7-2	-	CASSYMGYGEQFF
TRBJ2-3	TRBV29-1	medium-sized	CSVLGLAASTDTQYF
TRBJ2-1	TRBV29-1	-	CSGDKNNEQFF
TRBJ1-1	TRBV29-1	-	CSVATGGWAFF
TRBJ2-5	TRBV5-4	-	CASTRTSGQETQYF
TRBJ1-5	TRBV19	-	CASQTESSNQPQHF
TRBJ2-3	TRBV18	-	CASSRGAADTQYF
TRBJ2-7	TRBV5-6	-	CASSLPDTSSYEQYF
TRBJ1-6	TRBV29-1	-	CSVDPRPPKGSYNSPLHF
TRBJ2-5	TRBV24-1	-	CATSDRGAGETQYF
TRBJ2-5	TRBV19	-	CASSPRVGFQETQYF
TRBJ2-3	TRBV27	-	CASGETDTQYF
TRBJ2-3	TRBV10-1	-	CASSPGLAGATDTQYF
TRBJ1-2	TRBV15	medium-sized	CATSRETPGVHYGYTF
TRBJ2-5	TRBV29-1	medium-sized	CSVERGGGVETQYF
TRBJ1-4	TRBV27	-	CASSWTGGDNEKLFF
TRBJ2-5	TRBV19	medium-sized	CASSPLGETQYF
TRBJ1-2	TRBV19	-	CASTDVGDYGYTF
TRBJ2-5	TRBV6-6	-	CASRDGLVQKTQYF
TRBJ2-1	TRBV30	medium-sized	CAWSVPASGSNEQFF
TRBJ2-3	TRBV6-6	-	CASSYSTGLAGADTQYF
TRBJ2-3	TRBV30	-	CAWSLLVDTQYF
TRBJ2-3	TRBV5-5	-	CASSLGTGRTDTQYF
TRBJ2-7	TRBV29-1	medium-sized	CSVSGLSDRYPYEQYF
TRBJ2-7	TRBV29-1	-	CSAGQTAYEQYF
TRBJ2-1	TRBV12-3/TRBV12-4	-	CASSLLAAYNEQFF
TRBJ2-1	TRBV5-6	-	CASSLGLQGMAYNEKFF
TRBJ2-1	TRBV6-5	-	CASTRRGSSYNEQFF
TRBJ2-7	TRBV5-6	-	CASSASGSSYEQYF
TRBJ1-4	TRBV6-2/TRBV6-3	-	CASREPATNEKLFF
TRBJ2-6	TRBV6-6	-	CASSQGGTGANVLTF
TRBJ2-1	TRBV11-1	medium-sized	CASSLLQGAGNEQFF
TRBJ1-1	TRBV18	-	CASSARTESEAFF
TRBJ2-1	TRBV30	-	CAWRAIRNEQFF
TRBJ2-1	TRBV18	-	CASSPSSGNEQFF
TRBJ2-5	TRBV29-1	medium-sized	CSVEEGALETQYF
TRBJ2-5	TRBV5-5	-	CASSSGQGWGQETQYF
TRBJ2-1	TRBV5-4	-	CASSLAGRGEQFF
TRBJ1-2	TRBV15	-	CATSRDKGGYGYTF
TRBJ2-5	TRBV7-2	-	CASSFVVQETQYF
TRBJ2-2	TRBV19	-	CASSITGGAETGELFF